This TCR beta chain was captured in a study of blood T cell repertoires in COVID-19. TCRdb's table, derived via immunoSEQ multiplex PCR, lists solely in-frame clones and lacks some. Counted here are about 140,000 clones, about 87% occurring once; the ten biggest clones make up over 2%. Trimming removed 4 bases from V and 0 bases from J; junction bases left unmatched: 14. Germline V gene data show CDR1 as LGHNA and CDR2 as YNFKEQ. There are 18 residues in the CDR3. J is TRBJ2-7 and V is TRBV4-2; TRBD2 matches at 8 bases. This clonotype was sampled from a human donor with COVID-19, enrolled during active disease. The donor label of this sample is uncertain. Sequenced material: peripheral blood. Here the CDR3 reads CASSPRGSGTLSSYEQYF. The CDR3 bases are TGTGCCAGCAGCCCCCGGGGTAGCGGGACTTTGAGCTCCTACGAGCAGTACTTC.